Shown below are 23 T cell receptor beta chains from a single sample sequenced in a study of blood T cell repertoires in COVID-19. Sequencing was performed with immunoSEQ multiplex PCR; in TCRdb, only in-frame clones are kept and a portion is missing. Among 200,000 to 250,000 clones listed, about four fifths were seen once. What was sequenced was PBMCs or T cells enriched from blood (not recorded which). The receptors come from a woman in her sixties who had recovered from COVID-19.

V usage is TRBV5-4 and J usage is TRBJ1-2, with 8 bases lining up with TRBD1. After removal of 2 bases from V and 4 bases from J, the junction contained 7 bases not matched to a gene. Germline V CDR1 and CDR2: SGHNT, YYREEE (reference sequence). This CDR3 is 15 amino acids long. CDR3: CASSLADRAGYGYTF. The CDR3 region has the DNA TGTGCCAGCAGCTTAGCGGACAGGGCTGGCTATGGCTACACCTTC. The full variable domain, in which reference TRBV5-4 and TRBJ1-2 provide the parts outside the CDR3, is ETGVTQSPTHLIKTRGQQVTLRCSSQSGHNTVSWYQQALGQGPQFIFQYYREEENGRGNFPPRFSGLQFPNYSSELNVNALELDDSALYLCASSLADRAGYGYTFGSGTRLTVV.

The chain links TRBV7-3 to TRBJ2-6; no definite D call. Trimming took 5 bases from V and 0 from J, leaving 8 bases between them. CDR1 SGHTA and CDR2 FQGTGA come from the germline V gene. CDR3 length: 15 residues. The CDR3 region has the DNA TGTGCCAGCAGCCACCTGCGCTCTGGGGCCAACGTCCTGACTTTC. Amino acids: CASSHLRSGANVLTF.

The J gene is TRBJ1-1, the V gene TRBV29-1; possible D gene TRBD1, 6 bases. CDR3 length: 14 amino acids. V lost 6 bases and J lost 4, with 18 bases in between. Germline assignment: CDR1 SQVTM and CDR2 ANQGSEA. CDR3 sequence (DNA): TGCAGCGTCACGACAGGACCAGCAGGCACTGAAGCTTTCTTT. It codes for CSVTTGPAGTEAFF.

This chain links TRBV11-3 with TRBJ2-2; 7 nucleotides line up with TRBD1. The V and J ends lost 5 bases and 1 base, in that order; junction bases with no gene match: 4. Germline V gene lookup returns CDR1 SGHNT and CDR2 YENEEA. The length of the CDR3 is 15 residues. For the CDR3, the DNA is TGTGCCAGCAGCAGGGACAGCTTGAACACCGGGGAGCTGTTTTTT. Amino acids: CASSRDSLNTGELFF.

J is TRBJ2-7 and V is TRBV27; D call uncertain. Trimming took 5 bases from V and 6 from J, leaving 17 bases between them. The CDR3 has 14 residues. Germline values: CDR1 MNHEY, CDR2 SMNVEV (reference sequence). The CDR3 sequence is CASSPAGWVSEQYF. The CDR3 region has the DNA TGTGCCAGCAGTCCCGCCGGGTGGGTAAGCGAGCAGTACTTC.

This chain links TRBV7-9 with TRBJ1-1; D unresolved. The CDR3 has 15 amino acids. CDR1 and CDR2 (germline): SEHNR, FQNEAQ (reference sequence). Trimming stripped 3 bases from V and 2 bases from J, with 13 bases between. This chain's CDR3 is CASSFLGTANTEAFF. The DNA for the CDR3 is TGTGCCAGCAGCTTTCTCGGCACAGCCAACACTGAAGCTTTCTTT. The full variable domain, with the rest looked up from reference TRBV7-9 and TRBJ1-1, is DTGVSQNPRHKITKRGQNVTFRCDPISEHNRLYWYRQTLGQGPEFLTYFQNEAQLEKSRLLSDRFSAERPKGSFSTLEIQRTEQGDSAMYLCASSFLGTANTEAFFGQGTRLTVV.

Written as DNA, the CDR3 is TGTGCCAGCCGCAGGCACATGAACACTGAAGCTTTCTTT. This translates into CASRRHMNTEAFF. The chain carries TRBV7-2 and TRBJ1-1, with unresolved D. Germline-derived CDR1 and CDR2 are SGHTA and FQGNSA. The CDR3 length is 13 residues. Trimming took off 8 bases at V and 0 bases at J, with 10 bases between the two ends.

V gene TRBV20-1 combines with J gene TRBJ2-7; TRBD2 is a possible D gene (6 bases). V was pared by 7 bases and J by 9 bases, with 16 bases between. CDR1 is DFQATT, CDR2 SNEGSKA, per germline (reference sequence). CDR3 length: 11 amino acids. The CDR3 loop is CSVGGAVAQYF. The CDR3 DNA is TGCAGTGTAGGCGGGGCGGTGGCGCAGTACTTC.

The chain recombines TRBV15 with TRBJ1-4; 9 positions match TRBD1. There are 17 residues in the CDR3. Germline CDR1 LNHNV, CDR2 YYDKDF (reference sequence). The V and J ends lost 6 bases and 8 bases, in that order; junction bases with no gene match: 16. Written as DNA, the CDR3 is TGTGCCACCAGGTCGATCATCACAGGGGGCTACGGAGAAAAACTGTTTTTT. This encodes CATRSIITGGYGEKLFF.

The genes are TRBV5-4 and TRBJ1-3, with 7 bases identical to TRBD1. CDR3 length: 18 residues. Germline CDR1 reads SGHNT; CDR2 reads YYREEE (reference sequence). With 4 bases clipped from V and 0 bases from J, the junction kept 13 bases outside the gene matches. The CDR3 here is CASSVGQEKVGSGNTIYF. The CDR3, as DNA: TGTGCCAGCAGCGTAGGACAGGAAAAAGTGGGCTCTGGAAACACCATATATTTT. The full variable domain, in which reference TRBV5-4 and TRBJ1-3 provide the parts outside the CDR3, is ETGVTQSPTHLIKTRGQQVTLRCSSQSGHNTVSWYQQALGQGPQFIFQYYREEENGRGNFPPRFSGLQFPNYSSELNVNALELDDSALYLCASSVGQEKVGSGNTIYFGEGSWLTVV.

This rearrangement joins TRBV20-1 to TRBJ2-5; TRBD2 is a possible D gene (6 bases). The ends were cut back, 3 bases at V and 5 bases at J, with 19 bases in the middle. Germline CDR1 DFQATT, CDR2 SNEGSKA (reference sequence). CDR3 length: 15 residues. CDR3 amino acids: CSASLPGVREETQYF. As DNA, the CDR3 is TGCAGTGCTAGTCTTCCGGGGGTACGCGAGGAGACCCAGTACTTC.

This clone has just a few counts. The chain carries TRBV7-9 and TRBJ1-2; a weak D match, TRBD1 (6 bases). Per the germline V gene, CDR1 is SEHNR and CDR2 is FQNEAQ (reference sequence). V lost 5 bases to trimming and J lost 7 bases, with 14 bases between them. The CDR3 runs to 13 residues. The CDR3 loop reads CASSPTTGFGYTF. The CDR3 region has the DNA TGTGCCAGCAGCCCTACGACAGGATTTGGCTACACCTTC.

The rearrangement joins TRBV19 to TRBJ2-1, with 8 bases matching TRBD1. V gave up 4 bases and J gave up 6 bases; unmatched junction bases: 8. CDR1 is LNHDA and CDR2 is SQIVND in the germline V gene (reference sequence). This CDR3 is built from 15 residues. CDR3 sequence (DNA): TGTGCCAGTAGTAGGCAGGGGGCGCGAACCAATGAGCAGTTCTTC. This encodes CASSRQGARTNEQFF.

The V gene is TRBV10-3, the J gene TRBJ1-6, with 8 nucleotides matching TRBD1. Germline assignment: CDR1 ENHRY and CDR2 SYGVKD. V lost 3 bases to trimming and J lost 9 bases; unmatched junction nucleotides: 7. This CDR3 spans 15 amino acids. The CDR3 DNA reads TGTGCCATCAGTGATTTGTCAGGGGGCGGTTCACCCCTCCACTTT. Protein sequence: CAISDLSGGGSPLHF.

This CDR3 is CASSPLLGANEKLFF. The CDR3 DNA sequence: TGTGCCAGCAGTCCTCTACTCGGGGCTAATGAAAAACTGTTTTTT. This chain links TRBV27 with TRBJ1-4; no reliable D call. The CDR3 extends over 15 amino acids. Germline CDR1 MNHEY, CDR2 SMNVEV (reference sequence). V was cut by 5 bases and J by 3 bases, with 13 bases left in between.

This clone has a single count. The rearrangement joins TRBV12-5 to TRBJ2-7; D remains unclear. The CDR3 has 14 residues. With 5 bases removed from V and 1 base from J, the gap between germline ends came to 12 bases. Germline V gene lookup returns CDR1 LGHNT and CDR2 FRNRAP. The CDR3 DNA reads as TGTGCTAGTGGTACCCGACTCTCTTCCTACGAGCAGTACTTC. It yields the protein CASGTRLSSYEQYF.

This clone was counted only a few times. V gene TRBV4-2 combines with J gene TRBJ2-7; no reliable D call. With 0 bases removed from V and 0 bases from J, the gap between germline ends came to 9 bases. CDR1 and CDR2 from the germline V gene are LGHNA and YNFKEQ. The CDR3 is made up of 15 amino acids. CDR3 coding DNA: TGTGCCAGCAGCCAAGAATTTCTGAGCTCCTACGAGCAGTACTTC. Amino acid sequence: CASSQEFLSSYEQYF.

The V and J genes are TRBV29-1 and TRBJ2-2; TRBD2 is a possible D gene (5 bases). Trimming removed 7 bases at V and 0 bases at J, with 18 bases between. The CDR3 contains 16 residues. Germline lookup yields CDR1 SQVTM and CDR2 ANQGSEA. Here the CDR3 DNA reads TGCAGCGCCGAGAGGCGGACGGAGGCGAACACCGGGGAGCTGTTTTTT. Its translation: CSAERRTEANTGELFF.

In this sample, this clone turned up once. The chain employs TRBV2 and TRBJ2-1; 12 nucleotides match TRBD2. Germline V gives CDR1 SNHLY, CDR2 FYNNEI. The CDR3 length is 16 residues. V lost 6 bases to trimming and J lost 6 bases; unmatched junction nucleotides: 9. This chain's CDR3 is CASRSRLAGVVNEQFF. As DNA, the CDR3 is TGTGCCAGCAGGTCTAGACTAGCGGGGGTTGTCAATGAGCAGTTCTTC.

This chain uses TRBV5-6 with TRBJ1-2, with D possibly TRBD1 on 5 matching bases. Germline CDR1 SGHDT, CDR2 YYEEEE. V was shortened by 2 bases and J by 8 bases, with 16 bases between the two germline ends. This CDR3 is 14 amino acids long. The CDR3 sequence is CASSFRRGGNGYTF. The DNA for the CDR3 is TGTGCCAGCAGCTTTAGGCGTGGGGGGAACGGCTACACCTTC.

The J gene is TRBJ2-3, the V gene TRBV12-5, with 8 bases matching TRBD1. CDR1 is LGHNT, CDR2 FRNRAP, per germline. CDR3 length: 17 residues. V shed 5 bases and J 2 bases; nucleotides not matched to a gene: 12. The CDR3 here is CASGLGQGPRYTDTQYF. In DNA, the CDR3 is TGTGCTAGTGGTCTAGGACAGGGACCTAGGTACACAGATACGCAGTATTTT. Variable domain in full (rest from reference TRBV12-5 and TRBJ2-3): DARVTQTPRHKVTEMGQEVTMRCQPILGHNTVFWYRQTMMQGLELLAYFRNRAPLDDSGMPKDRFSAEMPDATLATLKIQPSEPRDSAVYFCASGLGQGPRYTDTQYFGPGTRLTVL.

The V and J genes are TRBV6-5 and TRBJ1-4; TRBD1 aligns across 7 bases. The CDR3 runs to 14 residues. Germline V lookup: CDR1 MNHEY, CDR2 SVGAGI. J was trimmed by 4 bases and V by 5 bases; bases with no gene match: 4. Here the CDR3 reads CASSRGTDNEKLFF. CDR3 bases: TGTGCCAGCAGTCGCGGGACAGATAATGAAAAACTGTTTTTT.

The CDR3 reads CASSLGPVGRSGNTIYF. The CDR3 nucleotides read TGCGCCAGCAGCTTGGGCCCGGTTGGGCGCTCTGGAAACACCATATATTTT. The J gene is TRBJ1-3, the V gene TRBV5-1; D ambiguous. V lost 0 bases and J lost 0, with 13 bases in between. The germline V gene encodes CDR1 SGHRS and CDR2 YFSETQ. This CDR3 comprises 17 residues.